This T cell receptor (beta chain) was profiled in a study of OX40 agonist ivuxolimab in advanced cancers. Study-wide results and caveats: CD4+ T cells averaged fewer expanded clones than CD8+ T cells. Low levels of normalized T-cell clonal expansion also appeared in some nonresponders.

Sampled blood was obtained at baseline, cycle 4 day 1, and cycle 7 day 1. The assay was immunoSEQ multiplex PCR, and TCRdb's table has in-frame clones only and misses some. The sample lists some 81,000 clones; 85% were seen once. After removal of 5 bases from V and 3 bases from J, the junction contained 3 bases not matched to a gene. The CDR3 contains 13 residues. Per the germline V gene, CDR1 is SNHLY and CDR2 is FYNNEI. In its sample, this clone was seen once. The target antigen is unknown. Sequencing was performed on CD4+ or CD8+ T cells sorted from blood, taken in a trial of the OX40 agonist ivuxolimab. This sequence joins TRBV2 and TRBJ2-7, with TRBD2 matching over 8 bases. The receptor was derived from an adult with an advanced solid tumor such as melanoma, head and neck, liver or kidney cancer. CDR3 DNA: TGTGCCAGCAGTCGGGAGGGGAGCTACGAGCAGTACTTC. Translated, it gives CASSREGSYEQYF. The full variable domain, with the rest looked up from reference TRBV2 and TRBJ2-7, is EPEVTQTPSHQVTQMGQEVILRCVPISNHLYFYWYRQILGQKVEFLVSFYNNEISEKSEIFDDQFSVERPDGSNFTLKIRSTKLEDSAMYFCASSREGSYEQYFGPGTRLTVT.